This T cell receptor beta chain derives from a study of blood T cell repertoires in COVID-19. The CDR3 consists of 15 residues. CDR1 is LGHDT, CDR2 YNNKEL, per germline (reference sequence). Trimming took 5 bases from V and 9 from J; bases not matched to a gene: 11. Method: immunoSEQ multiplex PCR; TCRdb's copy keeps in-frame clones and lacks some. The sample lists 110,000 or so clones, 88% occurring once. The material sequenced was peripheral blood. The chain links TRBV3-1 (or the pseudogene TRBV3-2) to TRBJ2-5; 11 bases fit TRBD2. The clonotype originates from a woman aged 70 to 79 who had recovered from COVID-19. This chain's CDR3 is CASSWGTSGLRAQYF. The CDR3 DNA sequence: TGTGCCAGCAGCTGGGGGACTAGCGGTCTCAGGGCCCAGTACTTC.